The next 8 T cell receptor beta chains were all read from a single sample in a study of cytomegalovirus exposure and HLA in healthy donors. PCR employed 60 Vbeta and 13 Jbeta primers. Clones were sequenced by immunoSEQ multiplex PCR, and TCRdb holds only the in-frame ones, with some missing. In the table there are around 220,000 clones, around 85% of which are singletons. Sample: PBMCs. The receptors were gathered from a girl aged 2-9 years in good health and CMV-seronegative.

The chain links TRBV19 to TRBJ1-3, with D maybe TRBD1 (5 bases). The V end lost 5 bases, the J end lost 9 bases, and 26 bases lay between the germline ends. The CDR3 is 17 amino acids. Per germline, CDR1 LNHDA and CDR2 SQIVND (reference sequence). The CDR3 reads CASSFKASGTRAGTIYF. CDR3 DNA sequence: TGTGCCAGTAGTTTCAAAGCGAGCGGGACCCGGGCAGGCACCATATATTTT. The whole variable domain, filled in from reference TRBV19 and TRBJ1-3, reads DGGITQSPKYLFRKEGQNVTLSCEQNLNHDAMYWYRQDPGQGLRLIYYSQIVNDFQKGDIAEGYSVSREKKESFPLTVTSAQKNPTAFYLCASSFKASGTRAGTIYFGEGSWLTVV.

V and J are TRBV27 and TRBJ2-3; D might be TRBD2 (6 bases). From germline, CDR1 is MNHEY and CDR2 SMNVEV (reference sequence). Between the trimmed V and J ends, which lost 8 bases and 2 bases, there was a span of 20 bases. The CDR3 runs 16 residues. The CDR3 spells CASRAGPQQSTDTQYF. The CDR3 DNA is TGTGCCAGCCGGGCGGGGCCCCAGCAGTCCACAGATACGCAGTATTTT.

The gene calls are TRBV5-1 and TRBJ2-7; no definite D call. Germline values: CDR1 SGHRS, CDR2 YFSETQ. This CDR3 contains 13 residues. The germline V and J ends were trimmed by 2 bases and 4 bases, with 10 bases remaining between them. CDR3: CASSFSASYEQYF. CDR3 bases: TGCGCCAGCAGCTTCTCGGCTAGTTACGAGCAGTACTTC. Combining the CDR3 with reference TRBV5-1 and TRBJ2-7 gives the whole variable domain KAGVTQTPRYLIKTRGQQVTLSCSPISGHRSVSWYQQTPGQGLQFLFEYFSETQRNKGNFPGRFSGRQFSNSRSEMNVSTLELGDSALYLCASSFSASYEQYFGPGTRLTVT.

This chain links TRBV5-4 with TRBJ2-1; 8 nucleotides agree with TRBD1. This CDR3 has 18 residues. The V gene's germline CDR1 is SGHNT and CDR2 YYREEE (reference sequence). The ends lost 4 bases at V and 2 bases at J; junction bases unmatched: 14. This CDR3 is CASSRFTGTGTAYNEQFF. The CDR3, as DNA: TGTGCCAGCAGCCGATTTACCGGGACAGGAACCGCCTACAATGAGCAGTTCTTC.

The rearrangement links TRBV5-8 to TRBJ2-3; D might be TRBD2 (6 bases). Trimming cost V 3 bases and J 2 bases, with 10 bases left between them. Germline CDR1 is SGHTS and CDR2 is YDEGEE. CDR3 size: 14 residues. DNA of the CDR3: TGTGCCAGCAGCTCGAGGGACTTCACAGATACGCAGTATTTT. Translated: CASSSRDFTDTQYF.

This chain uses TRBV6-5 with TRBJ2-3, with 7 bases matching TRBD2. Per the germline V gene, CDR1 is MNHEY and CDR2 is SVGAGI. J was trimmed by 2 bases and V by 6 bases; bases with no gene match: 5. The CDR3 sequence is 14 residues long. CDR3 nucleotides: TGTGCCAGCAGAGCGGGATTTTCCACAGATACGCAGTATTTT. It encodes CASRAGFSTDTQYF.

J is TRBJ2-1 and V is TRBV7-3, with TRBD1 identical over 8 bases. Germline values: CDR1 SGHTA, CDR2 FQGTGA. This CDR3 has 13 residues. The trim removed 5 bases at V and 8 bases at J, leaving 5 bases unmatched. CDR3 coding DNA: TGTGCCAGCAGCCCCGGGACAGGTCATGAGCAGTTCTTC. Its protein is CASSPGTGHEQFF.

This clone was recorded once. This chain joins TRBV5-5 and TRBJ2-1; 13 positions agree with TRBD2. The CDR3 consists of 16 residues. The germline V gene has CDR1 SGHKS and CDR2 YYEKEE (reference sequence). The J segment lost 9 bases and the V segment lost 3 bases, leaving 9 bases of the junction unmatched. The DNA for the CDR3 is TGTGCCAGCAGCTGGATTACTAGCGGGGGGGCCGGTGAGCAGTTCTTC. Translation: CASSWITSGGAGEQFF.